This T cell receptor (beta chain) was obtained from a study of blood T cells in healthy people across ages. Whenever a sample was processed, at least 6 million PBMCs were isolated. A second PCR, run for roughly 7 to 12 cycles, used a sample-barcoded 5' primer plus a J-beta primer mix. TCRdb fed the 5' RACE reads into MiXCR, producing one record per CDR3 protein. The sample shows 600,000 to 850,000 distinct CDR3 sequences, roughly 25% of them seen only once. Trimming stripped 1 base from V and 4 bases from J, with 10 bases between. Germline CDR1 is SGHVS and CDR2 is FQNEAQ. The CDR3 runs 15 residues. This sample also appeared in a second study, on T cells of mothers and their children. From that report: Several million TCR beta reads per child versus over 9 million per mother.

The V gene is TRBV7-8, the J gene TRBJ2-2, with D possibly being TRBD1 (5 bases). Sequencing input: blood. The sequence came from a boy aged 5-17 years in good health. For the CDR3, the DNA is TGTGCCAGCAGCTTAGTGGTACAGGTCACCGGGGAGCTGTTTTTT. Its protein is CASSLVVQVTGELFF.